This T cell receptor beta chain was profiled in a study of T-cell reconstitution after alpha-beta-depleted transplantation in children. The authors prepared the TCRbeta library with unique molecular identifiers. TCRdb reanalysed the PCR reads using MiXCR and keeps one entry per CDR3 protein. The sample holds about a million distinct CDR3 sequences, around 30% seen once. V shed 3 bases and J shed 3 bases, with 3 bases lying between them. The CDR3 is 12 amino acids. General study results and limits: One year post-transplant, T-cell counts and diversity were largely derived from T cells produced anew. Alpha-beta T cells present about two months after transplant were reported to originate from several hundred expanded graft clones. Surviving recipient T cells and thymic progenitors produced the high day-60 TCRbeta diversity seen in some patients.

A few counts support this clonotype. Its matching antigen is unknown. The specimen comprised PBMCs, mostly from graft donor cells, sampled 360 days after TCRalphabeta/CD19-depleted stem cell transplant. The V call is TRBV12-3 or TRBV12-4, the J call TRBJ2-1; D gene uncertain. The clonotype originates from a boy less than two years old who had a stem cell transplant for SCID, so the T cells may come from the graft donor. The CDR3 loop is CASSFNYNEQFF. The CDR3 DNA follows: TGTGCCAGCAGTTTCAACTACAATGAGCAGTTCTTC.